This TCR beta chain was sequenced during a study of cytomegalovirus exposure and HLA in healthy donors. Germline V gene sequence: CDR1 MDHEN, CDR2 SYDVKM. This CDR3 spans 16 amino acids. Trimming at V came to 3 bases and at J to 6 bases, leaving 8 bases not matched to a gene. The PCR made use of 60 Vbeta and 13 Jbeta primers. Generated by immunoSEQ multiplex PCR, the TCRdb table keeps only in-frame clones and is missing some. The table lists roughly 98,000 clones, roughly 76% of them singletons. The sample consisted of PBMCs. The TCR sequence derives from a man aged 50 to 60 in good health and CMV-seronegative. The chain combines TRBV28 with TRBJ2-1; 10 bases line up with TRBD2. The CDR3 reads CASSFLLAGVSNEQFF. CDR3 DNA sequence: TGTGCCAGCAGTTTCCTCCTAGCGGGGGTGAGCAATGAGCAGTTCTTC.